These 15 T cell receptor beta chains originate from one sample sequenced in a study of human T cells and chemical hapten exposure. The treatment here: therapeutic diphenylcyclopropenone sensitization with weekly scalp DPC. The study used a library that attached unique molecular identifiers to individual cDNA molecules. TCRdb ran MiXCR on the reads and lists one entry per CDR3 protein. The sample contains several thousand distinct CDR3 sequences, about 50% of which appear only once. Sample: whole blood, taken before DPC sensitization or 2, 6, or about 24 weeks after (not recorded which). Receptor source: an adult with alopecia areata. Some clones in this sample may be carry-over from other donors' samples. This table probably holds off-target reads from a library built for another chain.

This clonotype has only a few counts. J is TRBJ2-2 and V is TRBV11-2, with 8 positions matching TRBD2. The J segment lost 3 bases and the V segment lost 3 bases, leaving 9 bases of the junction unmatched. The CDR3 consists of 17 residues. Germline V gives CDR1 SGHAT, CDR2 FQNNGV. This CDR3 reads CASSFTAGTRDTGELFF. CDR3 nucleotides: TGTGCCAGCAGCTTCACCGCCGGGACTAGAGACACCGGGGAGCTGTTTTTT.

This clonotype was counted between two and nine times. This chain uses TRBV12-3 or TRBV12-4 with TRBJ2-2; 7 bases align to TRBD1. The V gene end was trimmed by 3 bases and the J gene end by 3 bases; junction bases not matched to a gene: 4. The CDR3 runs to 15 residues. CDR3 residues: CASSFWQGDTGELFF. The CDR3 DNA follows: TGTGCCAGCAGTTTTTGGCAGGGGGACACCGGGGAGCTGTTTTTT.

The V call is TRBV3-1, the J call TRBJ2-7; unclear D gene. The germline gives CDR1 LGHDT, CDR2 YNNKEL (reference sequence). This CDR3 spans 11 amino acids. V was shortened by 1 base and J by 6 bases, with 4 bases between the two germline ends. The CDR3 loop reads CASSQGVEQYF. Written as DNA, the CDR3 is TGTGCCAGCAGCCAAGGCGTCGAGCAGTACTTC.

A few counts support this clonotype. V usage is TRBV2 and J usage is TRBJ2-3; possibly TRBD1 for D (6 bases). The CDR3 has 14 residues. Germline assignment: CDR1 SNHLY and CDR2 FYNNEI. Trimming removed 8 bases from V and 2 bases from J, with 14 bases in between. The chain's CDR3 is CASAGQTVTDTQYF. The CDR3 DNA reads as TGTGCCAGCGCTGGACAGACGGTCACAGATACGCAGTATTTT.

The chain is built from TRBV7-6 and TRBJ2-5; 10 bases are a match to TRBD2. V was pared by 5 bases and J by 4 bases, with 13 bases of the junction left unmatched. In germline, CDR1 is SGHVS, CDR2 FNYEAQ. The CDR3 is made up of 17 amino acids. CDR3 in amino acids: CASSPRSGLAGAETQYF. CDR3 DNA: TGTGCCAGCAGCCCCCGCAGTGGGCTAGCGGGAGCAGAGACCCAGTACTTC.

This rearrangement joins TRBV6-9 to TRBJ2-3, with 7 bases fitting TRBD1. The CDR3 length is 14 residues. From germline, CDR1 is MNHGY and CDR2 SVAAGI. V was pared by 7 bases and J by 5 bases, with 9 bases of the junction left unmatched. CDR3 sequence (DNA): TGTGCCAGCACACTAGACAGGGATCAAGATACGCAGTATTTT. As protein: CASTLDRDQDTQYF.

This chain links TRBV7-2 with TRBJ2-3, with TRBD1 matching over 9 bases. The CDR3 loop spans 14 amino acids. The V segment lost 5 bases and the J segment 7 bases; nucleotides outside the gene matches: 7. The germline V gene has CDR1 SGHTA and CDR2 FQGNSA. The CDR3 loop is CASSGDRDFHTQYF. Written as DNA, the CDR3 is TGTGCCAGCAGCGGGGACAGGGATTTTCATACGCAGTATTTT.

V is TRBV6-2 or TRBV6-3 and J is TRBJ2-1; D uncertain. The CDR3 spans 13 residues. Looked up from germline, CDR1 is MNHEY and CDR2 is SVGEGT. V lost 7 bases and J 0 bases, leaving 7 bases between the germline ends. Here the CDR3 DNA reads TGTGCCAGCAAGGGTAGCTCCTACAATGAGCAGTTCTTC. Residues: CASKGSSYNEQFF.

This sequence joins TRBV20-1 and TRBJ2-7, with D perhaps TRBD2 (7 bases). In germline, CDR1 is DFQATT, CDR2 SNEGSKA (reference sequence). Trimming removed 3 bases from V and 3 bases from J, with 18 bases in between. CDR3 size: 15 residues. CDR3 DNA: TGCAGTGCTAGCCGGGGGGCGGGAATCAGCTACGAGCAGTACTTC. It is translated as CSASRGAGISYEQYF.

This chain joins TRBV24-1 and TRBJ2-2; 8 nucleotides agree with TRBD1. V shed 8 bases and J 1 base; nucleotides not matched to a gene: 2. The CDR3 is 14 amino acids. Per germline, CDR1 KGHDR and CDR2 SFDVKD. CDR3 nucleotides: TGTGCCACCATGGGACAGGTGAACACCGGGGAGCTGTTTTTT. Its translation is CATMGQVNTGELFF.

The genes are TRBV7-3 and TRBJ2-1; D not certain. Trimming took 5 bases from V and 5 from J, leaving 13 bases between them. Looked up from germline, CDR1 is SGHTA and CDR2 is FQGTGA. The CDR3 totals 14 residues. Here the CDR3 reads CASSPLGVNNEQFF. DNA of the CDR3: TGTGCCAGCAGCCCCCTCGGAGTAAACAATGAGCAGTTCTTC.

This clonotype was counted between two and nine times. The J gene is TRBJ2-7, the V gene TRBV30; TRBD2 might be the D (5 bases). Germline-derived CDR1 and CDR2 are GTSNPN and SVGIG (reference sequence). This CDR3 is built from 12 residues. The CDR3 here is CAWAGGLYEQYF. CDR3 nucleotide sequence: TGTGCTTGGGCAGGAGGCCTCTACGAGCAGTACTTC.

The chain couples TRBV29-1 to TRBJ2-7, with 10 nucleotides matching TRBD1. The germline gives CDR1 SQVTM, CDR2 ANQGSEA. The CDR3 has 14 amino acids. V lost 1 base, J lost 3 bases, and 3 bases stayed unmatched. CDR3 in amino acids: CSVEGQGAGYEQYF. The CDR3 DNA sequence: TGCAGCGTTGAAGGACAGGGGGCAGGCTACGAGCAGTACTTC.

CDR3 region: CASTPRGGRDRPDTQYF. DNA for the CDR3: TGCGCCAGCACCCCGAGAGGCGGGAGGGATCGCCCAGATACGCAGTATTTT. V usage is TRBV10-2 and J usage is TRBJ2-3; 9 nucleotides align to TRBD2. This CDR3 spans 17 amino acids. Unmatched junction bases numbered 15, after V lost 7 bases and J lost 4 bases. From germline, CDR1 is WSHSY and CDR2 SAAADI.

This clonotype was detected only once. The rearrangement joins TRBV29-1 to TRBJ2-7; the match to TRBD1 covers 12 bases. CDR1 is SQVTM, CDR2 ANQGSEA, per germline. The junction had 8 bases not matched to a gene; V was cut back by 5 bases and J by 9 bases. The CDR3 sequence is 13 residues long. Here the CDR3 DNA reads TGCAGCGTTTTGGGGACAGGGGGCGGAGGGCAGTACTTC. This gives the protein CSVLGTGGGGQYF.